A selection of T cell receptor beta chains follows, all from one sample in a study of CD8 T cells in Susac syndrome. TCRdb reanalysed the immunoSEQ multiplex PCR reads using MiXCR and keeps one entry per CDR3 protein. The data hold approximately 160,000 distinct CDR3 sequences, with 92% observed a single time. The sample was CD4+ T cells from PBMCs. The receptors derive from a human donor in good health. The CDR3 runs from the conserved cysteine through the conserved F or W. The order of the fields is J gene, V gene, D gene, clone size, CDR3 length, CDR3 protein, CDR3 DNA. The D gene is left open where the match is weak. The listing skips clone size in some rows; elsewhere it reads once, few, many or a size class.

j_call: TRBJ2-3; v_call: TRBV27; d_call: NA; clone_size: NA; cdr3_length: 17; cdr3_aa: CASSARGAGESTDTQYF; cdr3_nt: TGTGCCAGCAGTGCACGTGGTGCAGGCGAGAGCACAGATACGCAGTATTTT
j_call: TRBJ2-1; v_call: TRBV28; d_call: TRBD1; clone_size: NA; cdr3_length: 14; cdr3_aa: CASSPIGTVNEQFF; cdr3_nt: TGTGCCAGCAGTCCCATAGGGACAGTCAATGAGCAGTTCTTC
j_call: TRBJ2-3; v_call: TRBV3-1; d_call: NA; clone_size: NA; cdr3_length: 15; cdr3_aa: CASSFGTQGTDTQYF; cdr3_nt: TGTGCCAGCAGCTTCGGGACCCAGGGGACAGATACGCAGTATTTT
j_call: TRBJ2-5; v_call: TRBV20-1; d_call: NA; clone_size: NA; cdr3_length: 14; cdr3_aa: CSARRTDSQETQYF; cdr3_nt: TGCAGTGCTAGACGGACGGACAGCCAAGAGACCCAGTACTTC
j_call: TRBJ2-7; v_call: TRBV7-9; d_call: TRBD2; clone_size: once; cdr3_length: 16; cdr3_aa: CASSLALITSGYEQYF; cdr3_nt: TGTGCCAGCAGCTTAGCGCTCATAACTAGCGGCTACGAGCAGTACTTC
j_call: TRBJ1-5; v_call: TRBV2; d_call: NA; clone_size: NA; cdr3_length: 15; cdr3_aa: CASSGQGGGHQPQHF; cdr3_nt: TGTGCCAGCAGTGGTCAGGGAGGGGGGCATCAGCCCCAGCATTTT
j_call: TRBJ2-1; v_call: TRBV5-1; d_call: NA; clone_size: NA; cdr3_length: 13; cdr3_aa: CASSLERGESQFF; cdr3_nt: TGCGCCAGCAGCTTGGAAAGGGGGGAATCGCAGTTCTTC
j_call: TRBJ2-7; v_call: TRBV7-2; d_call: NA; clone_size: NA; cdr3_length: 14; cdr3_aa: CASSFWTEGYEQYF; cdr3_nt: TGTGCCAGCAGCTTCTGGACAGAGGGCTACGAGCAGTACTTC
j_call: TRBJ2-1; v_call: TRBV12-3/TRBV12-4; d_call: TRBD2; clone_size: once; cdr3_length: 13; cdr3_aa: CASSRDYYNEQFF; cdr3_nt: TGTGCCAGCAGTCGGGACTACTACAATGAGCAGTTCTTC
j_call: TRBJ1-1; v_call: TRBV9; d_call: TRBD1; clone_size: once; cdr3_length: 15; cdr3_aa: CASTDRGGSGTEAFF; cdr3_nt: TGTGCCAGCACCGACAGGGGCGGGTCGGGCACTGAAGCTTTCTTT
j_call: TRBJ1-2; v_call: TRBV3-1; d_call: NA; clone_size: once; cdr3_length: 16; cdr3_aa: CASSQDAGARSYGYTF; cdr3_nt: TGTGCCAGCAGCCAAGATGCAGGGGCGCGCTCATATGGCTACACCTTC
j_call: TRBJ1-6; v_call: TRBV9; d_call: NA; clone_size: NA; cdr3_length: 15; cdr3_aa: CASSGTVDYNSPLHF; cdr3_nt: TGTGCCAGCAGCGGTACCGTTGACTATAATTCACCCCTCCACTTT
j_call: TRBJ2-3; v_call: TRBV10-2; d_call: TRBD2; clone_size: NA; cdr3_length: 15; cdr3_aa: CASSEPAGGTDTQYF; cdr3_nt: TGCGCCAGCAGTGAGCCAGCGGGAGGCACAGATACGCAGTATTTT
j_call: TRBJ1-2; v_call: TRBV28; d_call: NA; clone_size: NA; cdr3_length: 12; cdr3_aa: CASSSRPGGYTF; cdr3_nt: TGTGCCAGCAGTTCCAGACCGGGGGGCTACACCTTC
j_call: TRBJ2-1; v_call: TRBV3-1; d_call: NA; clone_size: NA; cdr3_length: 14; cdr3_aa: CASSRVGRYNEQFF; cdr3_nt: TGTGCCAGCAGCCGAGTAGGACGGTACAATGAGCAGTTCTTC
j_call: TRBJ2-7; v_call: TRBV7-2; d_call: NA; clone_size: NA; cdr3_length: 14; cdr3_aa: CASSAQGGSYEQYF; cdr3_nt: TGTGCCAGCAGCGCCCAGGGGGGCTCCTACGAGCAGTACTTC
j_call: TRBJ1-2; v_call: TRBV7-9; d_call: TRBD1; clone_size: NA; cdr3_length: 13; cdr3_aa: CASSPWDSHGYTF; cdr3_nt: TGTGCCAGCAGCCCCTGGGACAGCCATGGCTACACCTTC
j_call: TRBJ2-5; v_call: TRBV3-1; d_call: NA; clone_size: NA; cdr3_length: 13; cdr3_aa: CASSHPQIETQYF; cdr3_nt: TGTGCCAGCAGCCACCCGCAGATCGAGACCCAGTACTTC
j_call: TRBJ2-1; v_call: TRBV24-1; d_call: NA; clone_size: NA; cdr3_length: 14; cdr3_aa: CATSDTRGGNEQFF; cdr3_nt: TGTGCCACCAGTGATACACGAGGGGGCAATGAGCAGTTCTTC
j_call: TRBJ1-5; v_call: TRBV20-1; d_call: TRBD1; clone_size: NA; cdr3_length: 13; cdr3_aa: CSVDRGLNQPQHF; cdr3_nt: TGCAGTGTCGACAGGGGCCTAAATCAGCCCCAGCATTTT
j_call: TRBJ2-3; v_call: TRBV6-5; d_call: NA; clone_size: NA; cdr3_length: 16; cdr3_aa: CASSFFGGSSTDTQYF; cdr3_nt: TGTGCCAGCAGTTTCTTTGGGGGTTCTAGCACAGATACGCAGTATTTT
j_call: TRBJ2-3; v_call: TRBV5-1; d_call: TRBD1; clone_size: NA; cdr3_length: 16; cdr3_aa: CASSPRTGTGTDTQYF; cdr3_nt: TGCGCCAGCAGCCCCCGGACAGGGACGGGCACAGATACGCAGTATTTT
j_call: TRBJ2-5; v_call: TRBV6-1; d_call: NA; clone_size: NA; cdr3_length: 13; cdr3_aa: CASPGNYQETQYF; cdr3_nt: TGTGCCTCCCCAGGAAACTATCAAGAGACCCAGTACTTC